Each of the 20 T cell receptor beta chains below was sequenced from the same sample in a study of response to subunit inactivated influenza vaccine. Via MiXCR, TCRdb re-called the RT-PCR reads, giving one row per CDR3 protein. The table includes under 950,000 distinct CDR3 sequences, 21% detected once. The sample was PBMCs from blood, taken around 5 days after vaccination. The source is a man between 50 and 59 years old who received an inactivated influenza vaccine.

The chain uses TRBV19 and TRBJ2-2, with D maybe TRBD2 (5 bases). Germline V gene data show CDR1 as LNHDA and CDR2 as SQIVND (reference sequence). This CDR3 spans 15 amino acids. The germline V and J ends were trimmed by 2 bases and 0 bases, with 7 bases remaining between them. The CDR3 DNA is TGTGCCAGTAGTATAAGCGGAGCGAACACCGGGGAGCTGTTTTTT. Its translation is CASSISGANTGELFF.

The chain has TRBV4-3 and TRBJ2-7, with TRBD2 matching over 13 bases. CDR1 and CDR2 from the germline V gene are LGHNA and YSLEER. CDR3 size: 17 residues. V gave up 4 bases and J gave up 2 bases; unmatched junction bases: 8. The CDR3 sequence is CASSLAGTSGVAYEQYF. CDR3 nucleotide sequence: TGCGCCAGCAGCCTGGCCGGGACTAGCGGGGTCGCCTACGAGCAGTACTTC.

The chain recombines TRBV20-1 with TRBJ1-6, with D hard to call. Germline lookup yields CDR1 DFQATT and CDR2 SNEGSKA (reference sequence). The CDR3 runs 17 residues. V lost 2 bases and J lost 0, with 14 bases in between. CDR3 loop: CSARRVKGNSYNSPLHF. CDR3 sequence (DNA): TGCAGTGCTAGAAGGGTTAAGGGAAACTCCTATAATTCACCCCTCCACTTT.

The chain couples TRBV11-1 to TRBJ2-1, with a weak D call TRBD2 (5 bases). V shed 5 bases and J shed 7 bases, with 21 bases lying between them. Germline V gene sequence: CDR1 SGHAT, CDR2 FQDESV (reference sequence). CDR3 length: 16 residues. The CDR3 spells CASSRTRGKYLNEQFF. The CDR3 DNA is TGTGCCAGCAGCAGAACTAGAGGGAAGTACCTTAATGAGCAGTTCTTC.

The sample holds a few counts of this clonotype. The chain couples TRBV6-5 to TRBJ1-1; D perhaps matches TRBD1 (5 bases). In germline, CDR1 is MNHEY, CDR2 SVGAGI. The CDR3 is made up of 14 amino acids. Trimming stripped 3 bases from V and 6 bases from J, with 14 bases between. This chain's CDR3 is CASSYVAGRAEAFF. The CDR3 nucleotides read TGTGCCAGCAGTTATGTGGCAGGGCGCGCTGAAGCTTTCTTT.

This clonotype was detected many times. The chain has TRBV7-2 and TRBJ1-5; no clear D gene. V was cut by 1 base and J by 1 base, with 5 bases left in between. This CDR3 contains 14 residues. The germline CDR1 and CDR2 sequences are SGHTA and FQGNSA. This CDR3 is CASSLDTSNQPQHF. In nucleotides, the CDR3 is TGTGCCAGCAGCTTAGACACAAGCAATCAGCCCCAGCATTTT.

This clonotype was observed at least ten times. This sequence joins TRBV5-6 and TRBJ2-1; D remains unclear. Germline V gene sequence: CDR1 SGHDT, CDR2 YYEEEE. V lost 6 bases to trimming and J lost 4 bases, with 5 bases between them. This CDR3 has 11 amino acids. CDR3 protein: CASNGYNEQFF. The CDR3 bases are TGTGCCAGCAATGGGTACAATGAGCAGTTCTTC.

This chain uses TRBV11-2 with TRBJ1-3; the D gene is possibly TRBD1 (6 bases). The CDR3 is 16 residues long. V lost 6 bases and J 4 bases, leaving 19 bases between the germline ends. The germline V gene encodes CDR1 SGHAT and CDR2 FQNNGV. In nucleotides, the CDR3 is TGTGCCAGCAGAACCCTTCACAGGGAGGGCGGAAACACCATATATTTT. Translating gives CASRTLHREGGNTIYF.

CDR3 amino acids: CASSPGEDYGYTF. The CDR3 bases are TGTGCCAGCTCACCCGGGGAGGACTATGGCTACACCTTC. The J gene is TRBJ1-2, the V gene TRBV18; no reliable D call. Germline V lookup: CDR1 KGHSH, CDR2 LQKENI. Trimming stripped 3 bases from V and 3 bases from J, with 8 bases between. The CDR3 covers 13 residues.

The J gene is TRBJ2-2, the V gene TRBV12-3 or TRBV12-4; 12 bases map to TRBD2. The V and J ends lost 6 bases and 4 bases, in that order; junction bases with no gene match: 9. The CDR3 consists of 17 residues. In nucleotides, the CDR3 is TGTGCCAGCAGAACTCCCCTAGCGGGGGGGTTCACCGGGGAGCTGTTTTTT. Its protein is CASRTPLAGGFTGELFF.

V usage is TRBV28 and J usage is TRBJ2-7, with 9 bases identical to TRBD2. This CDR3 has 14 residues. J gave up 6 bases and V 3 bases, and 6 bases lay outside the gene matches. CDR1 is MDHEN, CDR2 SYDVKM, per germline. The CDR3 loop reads CASSFLAGGPEQYF. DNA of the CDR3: TGTGCCAGCAGTTTCCTGGCGGGAGGGCCCGAGCAGTACTTC. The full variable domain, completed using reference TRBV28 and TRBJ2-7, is DVKVTQSSRYLVKRTGEKVFLECVQDMDHENMFWYRQDPGLGLRLIYFSYDVKMKEKGDIPEGYSVSREKKERFSLILESASTNQTSMYLCASSFLAGGPEQYFGPGTRLTVT.

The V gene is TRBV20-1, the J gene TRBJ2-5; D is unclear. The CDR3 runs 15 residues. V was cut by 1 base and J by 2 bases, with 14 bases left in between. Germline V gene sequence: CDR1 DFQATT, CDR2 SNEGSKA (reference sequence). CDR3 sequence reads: CSARAAQSSQETQYF. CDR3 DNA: TGCAGTGCTAGAGCAGCCCAAAGTTCACAAGAGACCCAGTACTTC.

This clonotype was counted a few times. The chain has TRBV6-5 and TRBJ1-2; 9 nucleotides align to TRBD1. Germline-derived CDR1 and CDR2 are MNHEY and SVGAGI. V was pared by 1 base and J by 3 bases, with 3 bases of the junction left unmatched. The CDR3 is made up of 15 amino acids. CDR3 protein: CASSYWRDRDYGYTF. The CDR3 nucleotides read TGTGCCAGCAGTTACTGGCGGGACAGGGACTATGGCTACACCTTC.

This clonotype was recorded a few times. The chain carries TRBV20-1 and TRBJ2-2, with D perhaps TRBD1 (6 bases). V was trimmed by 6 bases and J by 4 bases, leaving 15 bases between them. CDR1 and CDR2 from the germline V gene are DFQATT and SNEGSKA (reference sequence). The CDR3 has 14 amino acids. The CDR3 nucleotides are TGCAGTGCCACCACAGGGAGCGCCACCGGGGAGCTGTTTTTT. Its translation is CSATTGSATGELFF.

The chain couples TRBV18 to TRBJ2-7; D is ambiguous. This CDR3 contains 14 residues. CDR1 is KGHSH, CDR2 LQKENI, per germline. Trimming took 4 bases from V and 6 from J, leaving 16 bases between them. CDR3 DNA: TGTGCCAGCTCACACACCAAGGGTTCTGGCGAGCAGTACTTC. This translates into CASSHTKGSGEQYF.

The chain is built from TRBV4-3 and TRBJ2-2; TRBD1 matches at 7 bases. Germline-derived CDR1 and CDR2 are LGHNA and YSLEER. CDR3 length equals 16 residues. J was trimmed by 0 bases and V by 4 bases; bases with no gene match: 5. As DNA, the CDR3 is TGCGCCAGCAGCCCCCTGGGGACAGCGAACACCGGGGAGCTGTTTTTT. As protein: CASSPLGTANTGELFF.

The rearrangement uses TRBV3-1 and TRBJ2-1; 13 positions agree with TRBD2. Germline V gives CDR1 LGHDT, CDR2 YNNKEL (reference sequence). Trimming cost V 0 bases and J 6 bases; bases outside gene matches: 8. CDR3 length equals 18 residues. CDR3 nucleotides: TGTGCCAGCAGCCAAGATGAGGGACTAGCGGGAAACTTCAATGAGCAGTTCTTC. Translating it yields CASSQDEGLAGNFNEQFF.

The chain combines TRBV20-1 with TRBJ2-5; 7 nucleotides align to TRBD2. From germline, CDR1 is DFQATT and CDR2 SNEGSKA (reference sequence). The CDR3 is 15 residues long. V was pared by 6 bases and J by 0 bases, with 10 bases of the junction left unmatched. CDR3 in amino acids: CSARARGTNQETQYF. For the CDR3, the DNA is TGCAGTGCCCGAGCGCGGGGGACGAACCAAGAGACCCAGTACTTC.

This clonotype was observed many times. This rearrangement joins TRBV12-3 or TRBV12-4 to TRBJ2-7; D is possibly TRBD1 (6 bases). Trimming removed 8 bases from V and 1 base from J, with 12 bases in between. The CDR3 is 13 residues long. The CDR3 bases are TGTGCCAGCCAGGGGTTTCAGTCCTACGAGCAGTACTTC. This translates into CASQGFQSYEQYF.

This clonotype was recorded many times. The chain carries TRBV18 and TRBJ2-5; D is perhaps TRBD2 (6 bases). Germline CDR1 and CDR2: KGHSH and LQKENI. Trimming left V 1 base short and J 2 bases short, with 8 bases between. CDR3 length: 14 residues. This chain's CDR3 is CASSPRRGQETQYF. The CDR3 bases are TGTGCCAGCTCACCACGGCGGGGACAAGAGACCCAGTACTTC.